The clone carrying this T cell receptor beta chain has just a few counts. The antigen is unknown. This record belongs to a study of OX40 agonist ivuxolimab in advanced cancers. Study information: Enrolled patients in dose escalation had cancers that were hepatocellular carcinoma, melanoma, renal cell or head and neck cancer. Study results and caveats: Expanded peripheral T-cell antigen specificity went undetermined.

Using immunoSEQ multiplex PCR, the repertoire was profiled, and TCRdb retains in-frame clones only, with some absent. The sample shows about 110,000 clones, roughly 90% of them seen only once. Germline V gene data show CDR1 as LNHDA and CDR2 as SQIVND (reference sequence). The CDR3 totals 12 residues. With 1 base removed from V and 6 bases from J, the gap between germline ends came to 6 bases. Prior autoimmune disease or systemic immunosuppression barred patients. V gene TRBV19 combines with J gene TRBJ1-2; D not certain. The specimen was CD4+ or CD8+ T cells sorted from blood, collected in a trial of the OX40 agonist ivuxolimab. This clonotype originated in an adult with an advanced solid tumor such as melanoma, head and neck, liver or kidney cancer. CDR3 sequence (DNA): TGTGCCAGTAGTATAGCCAGAGATGGCTACACCTTC. Its translation is CASSIARDGYTF.